This paragraph reports one T cell receptor beta chain. Vbeta (60) and Jbeta (13) primers were used in the PCR. Clones were read by immunoSEQ multiplex PCR, and TCRdb kept only the in-frame ones, dropping some. The sample holds 150,000 to 200,000 clones, roughly 77% seen once. The CDR3 covers 14 residues. Trimming took 4 bases from V and 5 from J; bases not matched to a gene: 5. Germline CDR1 is MDHEN and CDR2 is SYDVKM. This sample stems from a study of cytomegalovirus exposure and HLA in healthy donors. The chain recombines TRBV28 with TRBJ2-7; TRBD1 agrees at 10 bases. The specimen was PBMCs. The TCR sequence derives from a woman aged 25 to 39 in good health and CMV-seropositive. The CDR3 nucleotides are TGTGCCAGCAGTTCGACAGGGGGCCGGGACGAGCAGTACTTC. Its translation: CASSSTGGRDEQYF.